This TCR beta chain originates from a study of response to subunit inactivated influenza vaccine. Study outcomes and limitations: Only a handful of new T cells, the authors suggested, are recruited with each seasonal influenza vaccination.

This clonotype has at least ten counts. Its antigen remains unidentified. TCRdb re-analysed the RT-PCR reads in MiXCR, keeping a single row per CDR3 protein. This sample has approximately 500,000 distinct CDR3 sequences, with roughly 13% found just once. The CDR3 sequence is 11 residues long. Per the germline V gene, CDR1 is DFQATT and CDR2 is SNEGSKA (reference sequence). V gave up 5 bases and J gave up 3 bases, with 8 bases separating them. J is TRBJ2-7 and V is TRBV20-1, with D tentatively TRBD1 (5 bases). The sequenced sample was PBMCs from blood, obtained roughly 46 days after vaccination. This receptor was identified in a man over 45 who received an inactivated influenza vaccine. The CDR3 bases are TGCAGTGCTCCCGACAGCTACGAGCAGTACTTC. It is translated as CSAPDSYEQYF.